The 15 T cell receptor beta chains given below trace back to one sample, sequenced in a study of blood T cell repertoires in COVID-19. Libraries were prepared by immunoSEQ multiplex PCR; TCRdb keeps only in-frame clonotypes and omits some of them. This table holds approximately 260,000 clones, 80% to 90% found once. The specimen sequenced was peripheral blood. These receptor sequences come from a woman between 40 and 55 years old with acute or convalescent COVID-19.

This chain joins TRBV7-9 and TRBJ1-3; a weak D match, TRBD1 (5 bases). This CDR3 is built from 17 residues. V was clipped by 1 base and J by 0 bases, with 13 bases between them. Germline V lookup: CDR1 SEHNR, CDR2 FQNEAQ (reference sequence). CDR3 region: CASSLEGTLYSGNTIYF. CDR3 nucleotide sequence: TGTGCCAGCAGCTTAGAAGGGACTTTATACTCTGGAAACACCATATATTTT.

The rearrangement uses TRBV6-5 and TRBJ1-6; a possible D gene is TRBD1 (6 bases). This CDR3 is 15 amino acids long. The V end lost 4 bases, the J end lost 9 bases, and 16 bases lay between the germline ends. In germline, CDR1 is MNHEY, CDR2 SVGAGI. DNA for the CDR3: TGTGCCAGCAGTTCCCCGCCGGACAGCGGTTCACCCCTCCACTTT. This translates into CASSSPPDSGSPLHF.

The chain couples TRBV6-1 to TRBJ2-7, with 10 bases identical to TRBD1. Germline V gives CDR1 MNHNS, CDR2 SASEGT. The CDR3 length is 15 residues. J gave up 3 bases and V 1 base, and 3 bases lay outside the gene matches. The CDR3 nucleotides read TGTGCCAGCAGTGAAGTGACAGGGGGCGGCTACGAGCAGTACGTC. This codes for CASSEVTGGGYEQYV.

V gene TRBV5-1 combines with J gene TRBJ1-2, with TRBD1 identical over 8 bases. This CDR3 contains 14 residues. Per germline, CDR1 SGHRS and CDR2 YFSETQ. The junction had 4 bases not matched to a gene; V was cut back by 2 bases and J by 4 bases. This CDR3 is CASSFDRGVYGYTF. The CDR3 DNA sequence: TGCGCCAGCAGCTTTGACAGGGGCGTCTATGGCTACACCTTC. The full variable domain, its missing parts supplied by reference TRBV5-1 and TRBJ1-2, is KAGVTQTPRYLIKTRGQQVTLSCSPISGHRSVSWYQQTPGQGLQFLFEYFSETQRNKGNFPGRFSGRQFSNSRSEMNVSTLELGDSALYLCASSFDRGVYGYTFGSGTRLTVV.

V usage is TRBV5-6 and J usage is TRBJ1-1, with 8 bases matching TRBD1. Germline V gives CDR1 SGHDT, CDR2 YYEEEE. The J segment lost 12 bases and the V segment lost 5 bases, leaving 12 bases of the junction unmatched. The CDR3 spans 13 residues. CDR3 sequence (DNA): TGTGCCAGCAGTTTACAGGGGGGCAGTTGGTCTTTCTTT. It translates to CASSLQGGSWSFF.

The chain employs TRBV14 and TRBJ1-2; D unresolved. Looked up from germline, CDR1 is SGHDN and CDR2 is FVKESK. This CDR3 has 18 residues. Between the trimmed V and J ends, which lost 1 base and 3 bases, there was a span of 21 bases. The CDR3, as DNA: TGTGCCAGCAGCCAAGGGGAGGAGGGTCTTGCCTTCTACTATGGCTACACCTTC. It yields the protein CASSQGEEGLAFYYGYTF.

The chain employs TRBV6-5 and TRBJ2-6; the D gene is possibly TRBD2 (5 bases). V shed 2 bases and J shed 2 bases, with 7 bases lying between them. This CDR3 region has 15 residues. CDR1 and CDR2 from the germline V gene are MNHEY and SVGAGI. DNA of the CDR3: TGTGCCAGCAGTTACGAGGGAACTGGGGCCAACGTCCTGACTTTC. Translating gives CASSYEGTGANVLTF.

This clone appeared a single time. The gene calls are TRBV5-8 and TRBJ1-2, with TRBD1 as a possible D gene (6 bases). V was clipped by 0 bases and J by 6 bases, with 12 bases between them. Germline V gene lookup returns CDR1 SGHTS and CDR2 YDEGEE. This CDR3 comprises 14 residues. The CDR3, as DNA: TGTGCCAGCAGCTTGGCACAGGGAGTTGATGGCTACACCTTC. Translated: CASSLAQGVDGYTF.

CDR3 DNA sequence: TGTGCCAGCAGCCAAGGGAGCGGGTGGGGAAAGTTAGAGCAGTTCTTC. Translation: CASSQGSGWGKLEQFF. This chain joins TRBV14 and TRBJ2-1; a weak D match, TRBD2 (6 bases). V was shortened by 1 base and J by 10 bases, with 20 bases between the two germline ends. The CDR3 contains 16 residues. The germline V gene has CDR1 SGHDN and CDR2 FVKESK.

The chain carries TRBV20-1 and TRBJ1-2, with D unresolved. CDR3 length equals 11 residues. With 6 bases removed from V and 8 bases from J, the gap between germline ends came to 13 bases. Per germline, CDR1 DFQATT and CDR2 SNEGSKA (reference sequence). CDR3 sequence (DNA): TGCAGTGCCGTGGAGGATGGCGGCTACACCTTC. Translated, it gives CSAVEDGGYTF.

The rearrangement joins TRBV30 to TRBJ1-3; D is unclear. V was cut by 2 bases and J by 0 bases, with 8 bases left in between. Per germline, CDR1 GTSNPN and CDR2 SVGIG (reference sequence). The CDR3 contains 14 residues. As DNA, the CDR3 is TGTGCCTGGAGTCCGGTGAGCTCTGGAAACACCATATATTTT. As protein: CAWSPVSSGNTIYF.

This clone was seen more than once but under ten times. This sequence joins TRBV2 and TRBJ1-1; 10 nucleotides agree with TRBD1. The CDR3 sequence is 15 residues long. J was trimmed by 4 bases and V by 4 bases; bases with no gene match: 6. In germline, CDR1 is SNHLY, CDR2 FYNNEI. The CDR3: CASSATGGVGTEAFF. DNA of the CDR3: TGTGCCAGCAGTGCGACAGGGGGCGTGGGCACTGAAGCTTTCTTT.

The chain has TRBV4-1 and TRBJ2-3; 11 bases fit TRBD2. Germline V gives CDR1 MGHRA, CDR2 YSYEKL. This CDR3 has 15 residues. Trimming at V came to 2 bases and at J to 4 bases, leaving 2 bases not matched to a gene. CDR3 sequence: CASSQLAGGSDTQYF. The CDR3 DNA follows: TGCGCCAGCAGCCAACTAGCGGGGGGTTCAGATACGCAGTATTTT.

The rearrangement joins TRBV9 to TRBJ1-5; D possibly corresponds to TRBD1 (6 bases). CDR3 length: 13 amino acids. V lost 0 bases and J lost 5, with 6 bases in between. Germline V gives CDR1 SGDLS, CDR2 YYNGEE. The CDR3 loop reads CASSVDRDQPQHF. Written as DNA, the CDR3 is TGTGCCAGCAGCGTAGACAGGGATCAGCCCCAGCATTTT.

The chain links TRBV25-1 to TRBJ2-2; 7 bases fit TRBD1. The CDR3 has 14 residues. V was pared by 3 bases and J by 6 bases, with 4 bases of the junction left unmatched. Germline assignment: CDR1 MGHDK and CDR2 SYGVNS. CDR3 in DNA: TGTGCCAGCAGTGACCGTCAGGGGGCCGGGGAGCTGTTTTTT. This encodes CASSDRQGAGELFF.